This T cell receptor beta chain was found in a study of CD8 T cells in Susac syndrome. Study-level points and caveats: The study's TCR sequencing and HLA analysis covered a relatively small number of individuals, and the study acknowledged this.

The authors reverse transcribed roughly 0.5 to 1 ug RNA with random hexamers. Across 54 Vbeta and 13 Jbeta, TCR beta CDR3 was amplified with immunoSEQ multiplex PCR. MiXCR, run by TCRdb on the immunoSEQ multiplex PCR reads, gives a single entry per CDR3 protein. The data hold 160,000 or so distinct CDR3 sequences, with about 94% observed a single time. The count of this clonotype is one. What it binds is unknown. The CDR3 has 12 residues. Germline CDR1 LGHDT, CDR2 YNNKEL (reference sequence). The V and J ends lost 4 bases and 4 bases respectively, with 6 bases between them. Control patients had untreated stable or active relapsing-remitting multiple sclerosis by revised McDonald criteria.

This clonotype originated in a human donor with multiple sclerosis. The sequencing input was CD8+ T cells from PBMCs. V gene TRBV3-1 combines with J gene TRBJ2-3; D gene unclear. The CDR3: CASSLQPDTQYF. DNA for the CDR3: TGTGCCAGCAGCCTGCAGCCAGATACGCAGTATTTT.